The clone carrying this T cell receptor beta chain occurred a few times. Its antigen is undetermined. Template switching, a step in the protocol, added a universal primer site, and cDNA carried unique molecular identifiers. TCRdb called the 5' RACE reads again in MiXCR, with one record for every CDR3 protein. The sample has 1.5 million to 2 million distinct CDR3 sequences, around a third seen once. This sample is drawn from a study of identical twins. Findings of the study overall: Because invariant MAIT and iNKT cells could be present, zero-insertion analyses could be partly confounded. Cross-sectional statistical analysis, not tracking of the same donors, underpinned the conclusions.

CDR1 is MGHDK and CDR2 is SYGVNS in the germline V gene. The V gene lost 7 bases and the J gene lost 2 bases, with 8 bases spanning the gap. The CDR3 runs to 12 residues. This receptor was obtained from a newborn girl in good health. The chain recombines TRBV25-1 with TRBJ1-2; maybe TRBD1 (6 bases). Sequences were obtained from cord blood. The CDR3 DNA is TGTGCCAGCAATACAGGGAACTATGGCTACACCTTC. Amino acid sequence: CASNTGNYGYTF.